These 28 T cell receptor beta chains originate from one sample sequenced in a study of shared clonotypes between healthy human individuals. This table comes from immunoSEQ multiplex PCR, and its TCRdb copy is limited to in-frame clones, with some not included. The sample records hundreds of thousands of clones, roughly 70% being singletons. Sequenced sample: memory CD4+ T cells sorted from blood. Specified subset: CD45RA-negative fraction. Source of these receptors: a woman in her twenties or thirties in good health.

This clone was observed at least ten times. This chain uses TRBV28 with TRBJ1-2; no clear D gene. CDR1 and CDR2 (germline): MDHEN, SYDVKM. V was clipped by 4 bases and J by 4 bases, with 16 bases between them. The length of the CDR3 is 15 residues. The CDR3 reads CASSSIMGNSYGYTF. The CDR3 coding sequence is TGTGCCAGCAGTTCGATAATGGGGAACTCCTATGGCTACACCTTC.

The rearrangement joins TRBV6-1 to TRBJ2-7; TRBD1 is a possible D gene (6 bases). The CDR3 covers 13 residues. Germline V lookup: CDR1 MNHNS, CDR2 SASEGT. V was pared by 8 bases and J by 9 bases, with 20 bases between. CDR3 loop: CASGGFDRSAQYF. CDR3 bases: TGTGCCAGCGGGGGCTTCGATAGAAGTGCGCAGTACTTC.

The chain is built from TRBV6-6 and TRBJ2-7; 8 bases align to TRBD2. J lost 6 bases, V lost 2 bases, and 12 bases had no gene match. The CDR3 is made up of 16 amino acids. CDR1 and CDR2 from the germline V gene are MNHNY and SVGAGI (reference sequence). CDR3 DNA: TGTGCCAGCAGTTACGTCCCGGGACTAGGGTCCCGCGAGCAGTACTTC. The encoded protein is CASSYVPGLGSREQYF.

The chain carries TRBV29-1 and TRBJ2-7; D is unclear. CDR1 is SQVTM, CDR2 ANQGSEA, per germline. The CDR3 length is 13 residues. V shed 4 bases and J shed 3 bases, with 13 bases lying between them. This CDR3 reads CSVVPEEVYEQYF. In DNA form, the CDR3 reads TGCAGCGTTGTCCCAGAGGAAGTCTACGAGCAGTACTTC.

The V and J genes are TRBV5-4 and TRBJ1-3; tentative D call: TRBD1 (5 bases). Trimming took off 1 base at V and 4 bases at J, with 15 bases between the two ends. The CDR3 has 16 amino acids. Germline V gene data show CDR1 as SGHNT and CDR2 as YYREEE (reference sequence). DNA of the CDR3: TGTGCCAGCAGCTTGCGGGGCGTCCTCGGGGGAAACACCATATATTTT. Translated: CASSLRGVLGGNTIYF.

The rearrangement uses TRBV21-1 and TRBJ1-4; the table names TRBD1, a call not compared with the DNA. TRBV21-1 is deemed a pseudogene. This CDR3 spans 15 amino acids. The CDR3 protein is CASSNRDIRLEKLFF. In DNA, the CDR3 is TGTGCCAGCAGCAATCGGGACATTCGCCTCGAAAAACTGTTTTTT.

This chain links TRBV4-1 with TRBJ2-3; no definite D call. V lost 0 bases and J lost 1, with 8 bases in between. Germline V gene data show CDR1 as MGHRA and CDR2 as YSYEKL. This CDR3 spans 15 amino acids. CDR3 coding DNA: TGCGCCAGCAGCCAAGAGATAGGGCGCACAGATACGCAGTATTTT. Translation: CASSQEIGRTDTQYF.

Only one count was recorded for this clone. This clone may be a read error of a much larger clone one base away. The V and J genes are TRBV4-2 and TRBJ2-7, with TRBD1 matching 10 bases. There are 15 residues in the CDR3. Germline CDR1 is LGHNA and CDR2 is YNFKEQ. The CDR3 here is CASNQVGTGAYEQYF. The DNA of the CDR3 is TGTGCCAGCAACCAAGTCGGGACAGGGGCCTACGAGCAGTACTTC.

J is TRBJ2-7 and V is TRBV25-1; D ambiguous. Deletions cut 8 bases from V and 0 bases from J, with 11 bases between. The CDR3 length is 13 residues. Germline CDR1 reads MGHDK; CDR2 reads SYGVNS. The CDR3 DNA reads TGTGCCAGCGCAGACGTACTCTCCTACGAGCAGTACTTC. This codes for CASADVLSYEQYF.

This chain joins TRBV5-4 and TRBJ2-7; 15 bases agree with TRBD2. CDR1 is SGHNT, CDR2 YYREEE, per germline (reference sequence). V dropped 4 bases and J dropped 0; count of bases not matched to a gene: 11. The CDR3 runs to 19 residues. Here the CDR3 DNA reads TGTGCCAGCAGCCAACTTGGACTAGCGGGAGGGCCGGACTCCTACGAGCAGTACTTC. This codes for CASSQLGLAGGPDSYEQYF. The whole variable domain, filled in from reference TRBV5-4 and TRBJ2-7, reads ETGVTQSPTHLIKTRGQQVTLRCSSQSGHNTVSWYQQALGQGPQFIFQYYREEENGRGNFPPRFSGLQFPNYSSELNVNALELDDSALYLCASSQLGLAGGPDSYEQYFGPGTRLTVT.

V is TRBV9 and J is TRBJ2-1; D is possibly TRBD2 (5 bases). This CDR3 region has 14 residues. V lost 0 bases and J lost 5, with 9 bases in between. Germline-derived CDR1 and CDR2 are SGDLS and YYNGEE. The CDR3 protein is CASSVVSGNNEQFF. The CDR3 region has the DNA TGTGCCAGCAGCGTAGTTTCGGGGAACAATGAGCAGTTCTTC.

This rearrangement joins TRBV5-1 to TRBJ1-1, with a possible D match to TRBD1 (6 bases). Germline V gene sequence: CDR1 SGHRS, CDR2 YFSETQ. This CDR3 contains 19 residues. V lost 4 bases and J lost 1, with 26 bases in between. For the CDR3, the DNA is TGCGCCAGCAGCCCTCGGACAGCCACAGGCGTGGGGGAGAACACTGAAGCTTTCTTT. It yields the protein CASSPRTATGVGENTEAFF.

This clone has more than one count but fewer than ten. The V call is TRBV6-6, the J call TRBJ2-1; no definite D call. The CDR3 runs 12 residues. Germline V lookup: CDR1 MNHNY, CDR2 SVGAGI (reference sequence). The germline V and J ends were trimmed by 2 bases and 7 bases, with 6 bases remaining between them. CDR3 protein: CASSYRRNEQFF. The CDR3 bases are TGTGCCAGCAGTTACAGGCGGAATGAGCAGTTCTTC.

The J gene is TRBJ2-1, the V gene TRBV6-5; TRBD2 agrees at 10 bases. Germline V CDR1 and CDR2: MNHEY, SVGAGI. The trim removed 5 bases at V and 1 base at J, leaving 2 bases unmatched. This CDR3 region has 15 residues. The CDR3 nucleotides are TGTGCCAGCAGTACAGCGGGAGGGTCCTACAATGAGCAGTTCTTC. Translating gives CASSTAGGSYNEQFF.

The chain combines TRBV5-1 with TRBJ2-5; TRBD2 matches 13 bases. Trimming removed 4 bases from V and 0 bases from J; junction bases left unmatched: 6. Germline loops: CDR1 SGHRS, CDR2 YFSETQ. The CDR3 consists of 17 residues. The CDR3 spells CASSLRTSGRNQETQYF. The CDR3 DNA reads TGCGCCAGCAGCCTGAGGACTAGCGGGAGAAACCAAGAGACCCAGTACTTC.

The chain combines TRBV10-1 with TRBJ2-4, with 8 bases lining up with TRBD2. Germline CDR1 reads WNHNN; CDR2 reads SYGVQD (reference sequence). The CDR3 is made up of 17 amino acids. V trimming: 0 bases; J trimming: 4 bases; junction bases outside the gene matches: 8. The CDR3 loop is CASSESAGGTRKNIQYF. The CDR3 nucleotides are TGCGCCAGCAGTGAGTCGGCGGGAGGCACCAGAAAAAACATTCAGTACTTC.

This clone showed up just once. The chain has TRBV5-1 and TRBJ2-1, with D tentatively TRBD2 (6 bases). V gave up 4 bases and J gave up 1 base, with 12 bases separating them. Per the germline V gene, CDR1 is SGHRS and CDR2 is YFSETQ. The CDR3 is 15 amino acids. The CDR3 reads CASSRPGGSYNEQFF. The DNA for the CDR3 is TGCGCCAGCAGCCGGCCTGGGGGGTCCTACAATGAGCAGTTCTTC.

The chain couples TRBV29-1 to TRBJ2-3, with 10 bases lining up with TRBD2. Germline V gene data show CDR1 as SQVTM and CDR2 as ANQGSEA. The CDR3 length is 16 residues. V shed 1 base and J 1 base; nucleotides not matched to a gene: 5. The CDR3 region has the DNA TGCAGCGTTGAAGCACTAGCGGGATACCGCACAGATACGCAGTATTTT. Residues: CSVEALAGYRTDTQYF.

This clone was seen once. The sample holds other DNA sequences that translate to the same CDR3. The J gene is TRBJ1-5, the V gene TRBV19; D gene unclear. Germline V CDR1 and CDR2: LNHDA, SQIVND (reference sequence). The CDR3 has 15 residues. Trimming stripped 3 bases from V and 0 bases from J, with 9 bases between. The CDR3 bases are TGTGCCAGTAGTATCGGACGGTATAGCAATCAGCCCCAGCATTTT. This codes for CASSIGRYSNQPQHF.

CDR3 region: CASSLYTGDTQYF. CDR3 in DNA: TGTGCCAGCAGCCTATACACTGGCGATACGCAGTATTTT. The rearrangement links TRBV7-2 to TRBJ2-3; D is unclear. CDR3 length: 13 residues. Germline lookup yields CDR1 SGHTA and CDR2 FQGNSA. Trimming cost V 5 bases and J 6 bases, with 12 bases left between them.

The chain employs TRBV6-1 and TRBJ1-5; D perhaps matches TRBD1 (6 bases). The ends were cut back, 6 bases at V and 3 bases at J, with 15 bases in the middle. The germline CDR1 and CDR2 sequences are MNHNS and SASEGT. CDR3 length: 15 residues. CDR3 nucleotide sequence: TGTGCCAGCAGCGGAACAGGGAGGGACAATCAGCCCCAGCATTTT. This sequence encodes CASSGTGRDNQPQHF.

The chain is built from TRBV28 and TRBJ2-7, with TRBD2 as a possible D gene (5 bases). Between the trimmed V and J ends, which lost 6 bases and 7 bases, there was a span of 22 bases. Germline V gene data show CDR1 as MDHEN and CDR2 as SYDVKM. The CDR3 sequence is 15 residues long. The CDR3 sequence: CASRGINMRAGEQYF. DNA for the CDR3: TGTGCCAGCAGAGGGATTAATATGCGGGCTGGGGAGCAGTACTTC.

With regard to this clone: In the same sample, other DNA sequences code for this CDR3. The rearrangement links TRBV10-3 to TRBJ2-3; D is uncertain. The CDR3 sequence is 14 residues long. The V end lost 0 bases, the J end lost 1 base, and 5 bases lay between the germline ends. Germline-derived CDR1 and CDR2 are ENHRY and SYGVKD. CDR3 in amino acids: CAISESVGTDTQYF. DNA for the CDR3: TGTGCCATCAGTGAGTCGGTGGGCACAGATACGCAGTATTTT.

J is TRBJ2-1 and V is TRBV19, with 13 bases lining up with TRBD2. This CDR3 has 15 amino acids. The trim removed 3 bases at V and 7 bases at J, leaving 3 bases unmatched. Germline CDR1 reads LNHDA; CDR2 reads SQIVND (reference sequence). The CDR3, as DNA: TGTGCCAGTAGTATCCGGACTAGCGGGAGTAATGAGCAGTTCTTC. It encodes CASSIRTSGSNEQFF.

The chain carries TRBV6-1 and TRBJ1-2; D ambiguous. Germline V gene lookup returns CDR1 MNHNS and CDR2 SASEGT. The CDR3 length is 17 residues. The ends were cut back, 2 bases at V and 8 bases at J, with 24 bases in the middle. CDR3 bases: TGTGCCAGCAGTGAACCACTGGGTCAAGGGCCGAATCCCGGCTACACCTTC. This encodes CASSEPLGQGPNPGYTF.

The DNA for the CDR3 is TGTGCCAGCAGAACGAGCGGATCCTACAATGAGCAGTTCTTC. This translates into CASRTSGSYNEQFF. J is TRBJ2-1 and V is TRBV2, with a tentative D call TRBD2 (5 bases). Germline CDR1 reads SNHLY; CDR2 reads FYNNEI. The CDR3 consists of 14 residues. Trimming removed 6 bases at V and 1 base at J, with 10 bases between.

The chain joins TRBV19 to TRBJ1-5, with D possibly TRBD1 on 6 matching bases. V gave up 4 bases and J gave up 5 bases, with 18 bases separating them. This CDR3 is built from 16 residues. The germline CDR1 and CDR2 sequences are LNHDA and SQIVND (reference sequence). The CDR3 nucleotides read TGTGCCAGTAGTACACAGGGTCCCGGACCTGATCAGCCCCAGCATTTT. As protein: CASSTQGPGPDQPQHF. Supplemented by reference TRBV19 and TRBJ1-5, the full variable domain reads DGGITQSPKYLFRKEGQNVTLSCEQNLNHDAMYWYRQDPGQGLRLIYYSQIVNDFQKGDIAEGYSVSREKKESFPLTVTSAQKNPTAFYLCASSTQGPGPDQPQHFGDGTRLSIL.

The rearrangement uses TRBV28 and TRBJ2-7; 11 bases are a match to TRBD1. The CDR3 totals 17 residues. With 3 bases clipped from V and 2 bases from J, the junction kept 9 bases outside the gene matches. Germline V CDR1 and CDR2: MDHEN, SYDVKM. The chain's CDR3 is CASSFIGRGQGAYEQYF. DNA for the CDR3: TGTGCCAGCAGTTTTATAGGCCGGGGACAGGGGGCCTACGAGCAGTACTTC.